The present T cell receptor (beta chain) was sequenced within a study of PD-L1 blockade in urothelial cancer (TCRdb year 2017). For the study in its entirety: Therapy was started in 2014 for all patients, and atezolizumab 1,200 mg was administered intravenously every 3 weeks. About 90% of the roughly 29 patients were males with bladder-origin urothelial cancer, and about 65% of the roughly 30 reported a prior smoking history. Patients had an ECOG performance status of 0 or 1 and had received between 0 and 3 prior chemotherapy regimens. Blood samples were analyzed 3 weeks after the start of treatment (second dose) and 6 weeks after the start of treatment. Blood samples yielded a median of 141,255 T cells and roughly 83,000 unique TCRs, with median clonality approximately 0.08. The study, an exploratory multi-omic analysis, examined somatic, immune and clinical correlates of response to PD-L1 blockade with atezolizumab in urothelial cancer. TCR sequencing covered pretreatment tumor samples and matched, serially collected peripheral blood taken before and after atezolizumab treatment. Progression-free survival longer than 6 months counted as durable clinical benefit, and TCR features were additionally tested against both progression-free and overall survival. In the same patients, whole exome sequencing and RNA sequencing of pretreatment tumors were performed in addition to TCR sequencing. Durable clinical benefit was achieved by nine patients and was not achieved by 20 patients. Pretreatment blood TCR-seq was available for under 35 patients, at least one posttreatment blood collection was obtained for 25 or so patients, and tumor TCR-seq was available for 25 or so patients.

The CDR3 covers 14 residues, taking in both the cysteine and the phenylalanine. Left in the record is the CDR3 DNA by itself, 42 bases read in frame from the first base. Trimming at the junction amounts to 2 bases on V and 9 bases on J, and the germline ends lie 16 bases apart. Sequences SGHTA (CDR1) and FQGTGA (CDR2) are obtained from the germline V gene. A remark on this clone: The antigen this receptor binds is unknown. The sample holds no much larger clone one base away, and base qualities are not on file.

A cohort of some 29 patients with locally advanced or metastatic urothelial carcinoma, treated at Memorial Sloan Kettering on a trial protocol, was included. Peripheral blood mononuclear cells were collected pretreatment and during treatment, with between 1 and 8 total time points obtained per patient. The Qiagen DNeasy Blood extraction kit was used to purify genomic DNA from total PBMCs and tumor samples. PBMCs were collected pretreatment and during treatment and were isolated and stored as previously described. Each PCR received spiked-in synthetic TCR analog templates so that absolute template abundance could be estimated from read counts. TCRbeta CDR3 regions were amplified from genomic DNA with bias-controlled V and J gene primers using the immunoSEQ assay. Sequencing of rearranged TCRbeta segments was done at approximately 20X coverage. On the authors' methods: Sequencing errors were corrected by clustering and CDR3s were annotated against IMGT to assign V, D and J genes. Downstream analyses used only productive TCRbeta rearrangements, leaving out any out-of-frame or stop-codon sequences. Clonality was calculated as one minus the Shannon entropy normalized by the log of the number of unique productive sequences. Clones differing between time points or between blood and tumor were identified using Fisher's exact test with Benjamini-Hochberg correction, with an adjusted p below 0.01 applied as the threshold. Sourced from immuneACCESS, this table was stored by TCRdb with only in-frame sequences that have V and J called. A share of the clones is absent; for the studies checked, an unresolved V gene accounts for under half, and the remainder has no known explanation. D and trimming come from the DNA, and the V and J calls and clone size come from that table. This sample has approximately 38,000 clones in its table, and about 89% of those were observed once. Over 1.5% of the sample is taken by the ten largest.

The full study reports these points: A pretreatment peripheral blood TCR clonality below the median was linked to improved progression-free and overall survival. Patients with durable benefit showed greater expansion of tumor-associated TCR clones in peripheral blood 3 weeks after starting treatment (n of about 20, p = 0.022). Small sample size (n ≈ 29) and many exploratory analyses mean the results are intended to be hypothesis-generating.

The input for sequencing was PBMCs, taken around atezolizumab (anti-PD-L1) treatment. The receptor comes from a man in his 60s with urothelial cancer. The sequence links TRBV7-3 to TRBJ2-5; TRBD1 is a possible D gene, resting on 6 matching bases. Read as DNA, the sequence is TGTGCCAGCAGCTTATCAGGGGCGATGGATCCCCAGTACTTC. The resulting protein is CASSLSGAMDPQYF.